The rows below give T cell receptor beta chains drawn from one sample of a study of cytomegalovirus exposure and HLA in healthy donors. Sequenced by immunoSEQ multiplex PCR; TCRdb stores in-frame clones only, minus some. The sample includes roughly 150,000 clones, 80% to 90% of them seen just once. The sequencing input was PBMCs. The receptor source for this set is a woman aged 18-29 years in good health and CMV-seronegative. CDR3s include the opening cysteine and the closing phenylalanine or tryptophan. A D gene is named only where the DNA matches it firmly. Only some rows state a clone size, as once, few, many or a class for expanded clones.

j_call | clone_size | d_call | v_call | cdr3_nt | cdr3_aa
TRBJ2-5 | NA | TRBD1 | TRBV6-5 | TGTGCCAGCAGTTACTCCCCAAACAGGGGCCAAGAGACCCAGTACTTC | CASSYSPNRGQETQYF
TRBJ2-1 | NA | TRBD2 | TRBV7-2 | TGTGCCAGCAGCCCATACCTCGGACTAGCGGGAGTCGACAATGAGCAGTTCTTC | CASSPYLGLAGVDNEQFF
TRBJ2-7 | many | TRBD1 | TRBV7-9 | TGTGCCAGCAGCCCCGGACAGGGAAAGACCTACGAGCAGTACTTC | CASSPGQGKTYEQYF
TRBJ2-7 | NA | TRBD2 | TRBV25-1 | TGTGCCGCGGGGGGGGAGGGGCGGGATCACCACGAGCAGTACTTC | CAAGGEGRDHHEQYF
TRBJ1-2 | NA | NA | TRBV5-4 | TGTGCCAGCAGCGCCACAGCCTACTATGGCTACACCTTC | CASSATAYYGYTF
TRBJ2-5 | NA | TRBD1 | TRBV19 | TGTGCCAGTAGTATGCACCGGGACACAGGGGAAGAGACCCAGTACTTC | CASSMHRDTGEETQYF
TRBJ2-1 | NA | NA | TRBV5-4 | TGTGCCAGCAGCCCCGAAAGGTTGGGCGAGCAGTTCTTC | CASSPERLGEQFF
TRBJ2-7 | few | TRBD1 | TRBV28 | TGTGCCAGCAGTTTTGGGTGGACAGGGGGGTACGAGCAGTACTTC | CASSFGWTGGYEQYF
TRBJ2-2 | NA | NA | TRBV19 | TGTGCCAGTAGTATCTCGACCGGGGAGCTGTTTTTT | CASSISTGELFF
TRBJ2-3 | NA | TRBD1 | TRBV7-9 | TGTTCCAGCAGCCGTGACAGGGAAACAGATACGCAGTATTTT | CSSSRDRETDTQYF
TRBJ1-5 | NA | NA | TRBV2 | TGTGCCAGCAGTGATGCAGATAGCAATCAGCCCCAGCATTTT | CASSDADSNQPQHF
TRBJ1-1 | NA | NA | TRBV11-2 | TGTGCCAGCAGCTTGGGCGGGGTGAACACTGAAGCTTTCTTT | CASSLGGVNTEAFF
TRBJ2-1 | once | NA | TRBV18 | TGTGCCAGCTCACCACTCGAGGATACGAGCGGATTCTTC | CASSPLEDTSGFF
TRBJ2-2 | NA | TRBD1 | TRBV7-9 | TGTGCCAGCAGTCCCGGGACAGAGAACACCGGGGAGCTGTTTTTT | CASSPGTENTGELFF
TRBJ1-5 | NA | NA | TRBV7-9 | TGTGCCAGCAGCGTAGCTGGGATAGGGGCCCAGCATTTT | CASSVAGIGAQHF
TRBJ2-7 | NA | TRBD2 | TRBV9 | TGTGCCAGCAGCGCAGGTAGCGGGGACTACCCACCGTACGAGCAGTACTTC | CASSAGSGDYPPYEQYF
TRBJ2-7 | NA | NA | TRBV2 | TGTGCCAGCCAGCCTTTTGGGCGATACGAGCAGTACTTC | CASQPFGRYEQYF
TRBJ2-5 | NA | NA | TRBV28 | TGTGCCAGCAGTACCGGGGGCCAAGAGACCCAGTACTTC | CASSTGGQETQYF
TRBJ2-1 | NA | TRBD1 | TRBV5-1 | TGCGCCAGCAGCTCTCTCGGGACAGGGGGGAACAATGAGCAGTTCTTC | CASSSLGTGGNNEQFF
TRBJ2-7 | NA | NA | TRBV6-1 | TGTGCCAGCAGGGATACAGGGAGGGACGAGCAGTACTTC | CASRDTGRDEQYF
TRBJ1-2 | NA | NA | TRBV2 | TGTGCCAGCATTGCAGTCCCGGACAGTGGCTACACCTTC | CASIAVPDSGYTF
TRBJ2-2 | NA | NA | TRBV21-1 | TGTGCCAGCAACAAAGGACATCTACTGAACACCGGGGAGCTGTTTTTT | CASNKGHLLNTGELFF
TRBJ2-1 | NA | TRBD1 | TRBV7-2 | TGTGCCAGCAGCTTAAGGGGGCCCAACAATGAGCAGTTCTTC | CASSLRGPNNEQFF
TRBJ1-2 | NA | TRBD1 | TRBV7-9 | TGTGCCAGCAGCCACCTCCCACAGGGGGTTGGGGGCTACACCTTC | CASSHLPQGVGGYTF
TRBJ1-5 | NA | NA | TRBV28 | TGTGCCAGCAGTTTATATCGGCAGGGTGTCAACAATCAGCCCCAGCATTTT | CASSLYRQGVNNQPQHF
TRBJ2-5 | NA | TRBD2 | TRBV28 | TGTGCCAGCAGTTACCCTGGTGCGGGGGGGCGTTGGGAAGAGACCCAGTACTTC | CASSYPGAGGRWEETQYF
TRBJ2-7 | NA | NA | TRBV4-2 | TGTGCCAGCAGCCAAGCAACCGGTCACTCCTACGAGCAGTACTTC | CASSQATGHSYEQYF
TRBJ2-5 | once | NA | TRBV11-2 | TGTGCCAGCAGCTTAGACCTACGACGGAGCCAGTACTTC | CASSLDLRRSQYF
TRBJ1-4 | NA | NA | TRBV28 | TGTGCCAGCAGTCCCCCCGGGGGTAATGAAAAACTGTTTTTT | CASSPPGGNEKLFF
TRBJ1-2 | NA | NA | TRBV4-3 | TGCGCCAGCAGCCAAGACTTTGAACGAGGTGGCTACACCTTC | CASSQDFERGGYTF
TRBJ2-7 | few | NA | TRBV7-2 | TGTGCCAGCAGGTTGACAGCTTACTCCTACGAGCAGTACTTC | CASRLTAYSYEQYF
TRBJ1-4 | NA | TRBD1 | TRBV9 | TGTGCCAGCAGCGTTTTCGGGACAGGGAATGAAAAACTGTTTTTT | CASSVFGTGNEKLFF
TRBJ2-7 | NA | TRBD2 | TRBV7-2 | TGTGCCAGCAGCTTTAGCGGGACCTCCTACGAGCAGTACTTC | CASSFSGTSYEQYF